These 31 T cell receptor beta chains originate from one sample sequenced in a study of beta chain features in type 1 diabetes. These receptors' antigens are unknown. Whole-study findings and limits: All four CD4+ subsets from Type 1 diabetes patients carried moderately but significantly shorter TCRB CDR3s.

Investigators reverse transcribed all isolated RNA, so they sequenced expressed TCRB transcripts. TCRdb's copy holds only in-frame clones and misses some; the assay was immunoSEQ multiplex PCR. The table records a few hundred thousand clones, 20% to 25% of them present only once. Sequencing used naive CD4+ T cells from blood. These receptors were taken from a woman in her twenties or thirties with type 1 diabetes.

This sequence joins TRBV18 and TRBJ2-1; 8 nucleotides match TRBD2. CDR1 KGHSH and CDR2 LQKENI come from the germline V gene. Trimming cost V 3 bases and J 4 bases; bases outside gene matches: 5. This CDR3 is built from 15 residues. CDR3 residues: CASSPREGVYNEQFF. The CDR3 coding sequence is TGTGCCAGCTCACCTCGGGAGGGAGTTTACAATGAGCAGTTCTTC.

The chain has TRBV9 and TRBJ1-1; D is ambiguous. The germline gives CDR1 SGDLS, CDR2 YYNGEE. V lost 1 base, J lost 8 bases, and 9 bases lay in between. This CDR3 is 12 amino acids long. The CDR3 protein is CASSVSGGEAFF. In nucleotides, the CDR3 is TGTGCCAGCAGCGTATCCGGCGGGGAAGCTTTCTTT.

The chain joins TRBV18 to TRBJ1-2, with D hard to call. CDR1 and CDR2 (germline): KGHSH, LQKENI. Trimming shortened V by 10 bases and J by 4 bases, and 10 bases separated the two germline ends. CDR3 size: 11 residues. The CDR3 here is CATADTYGYTF. Here the CDR3 DNA reads TGTGCCACGGCGGATACCTATGGCTACACCTTC.

J is TRBJ1-5 and V is TRBV27; the D is unclear. The germline CDR1 and CDR2 sequences are MNHEY and SMNVEV (reference sequence). CDR3 length equals 14 residues. V was trimmed by 3 bases and J by 0 bases, leaving 6 bases between them. DNA for the CDR3: TGTGCCAGCAGTTTGCTGAGTAGCAATCAGCCCCAGCATTTT. Amino acid sequence: CASSLLSSNQPQHF.

CDR3 region: CASSLDDRANYGYTF. The CDR3 DNA reads as TGTGCCAGCAGCTTGGATGACAGGGCTAACTATGGCTACACCTTC. V gene TRBV5-4 combines with J gene TRBJ1-2; 7 bases align to TRBD1. Trimming cost V 0 bases and J 0 bases; bases outside gene matches: 2. Germline assignment: CDR1 SGHNT and CDR2 YYREEE (reference sequence). CDR3 length: 15 amino acids.

V gene TRBV6-1 combines with J gene TRBJ2-1; TRBD1 aligns across 9 bases. CDR3 length equals 14 residues. With 5 bases clipped from V and 7 bases from J, the junction kept 6 bases outside the gene matches. Per the germline V gene, CDR1 is MNHNS and CDR2 is SASEGT. The CDR3 bases are TGTGCCAGCAGTCGGACAGGGGATAGGAATGAGCAGTTCTTC. As protein: CASSRTGDRNEQFF.

This clone has a handful of counts. V and J are TRBV4-1 and TRBJ2-7; 10 nucleotides agree with TRBD2. This CDR3 has 17 residues. Germline CDR1 MGHRA, CDR2 YSYEKL. V lost 4 bases to trimming and J lost 0 bases; unmatched junction nucleotides: 9. CDR3 coding DNA: TGCGCCAGCAGCCGACTACGGGGGACTAGCGCCTCCTACGAGCAGTACTTC. Its protein product is CASSRLRGTSASYEQYF.

V is TRBV5-4 and J is TRBJ1-2; D call uncertain. The germline V gene encodes CDR1 SGHNT and CDR2 YYREEE (reference sequence). This CDR3 is 14 amino acids long. V lost 0 bases to trimming and J lost 0 bases, with 6 bases between them. The CDR3 nucleotides read TGTGCCAGCAGCTTGGGGACTCCTAACTATGGCTACACCTTC. Its protein product is CASSLGTPNYGYTF.

The sample holds a few counts of this clone. The rearrangement uses TRBV5-4 and TRBJ2-3, with D possibly being TRBD2 (6 bases). The V end lost 0 bases, the J end lost 0 bases, and 11 bases lay between the germline ends. The CDR3 loop spans 16 amino acids. Germline V gives CDR1 SGHNT, CDR2 YYREEE (reference sequence). CDR3 sequence: CASSLAISGSTDTQYF. CDR3 sequence (DNA): TGTGCCAGCAGCTTGGCCATCAGCGGGAGCACAGATACGCAGTATTTT. The whole variable domain, filled in from reference TRBV5-4 and TRBJ2-3, reads ETGVTQSPTHLIKTRGQQVTLRCSSQSGHNTVSWYQQALGQGPQFIFQYYREEENGRGNFPPRFSGLQFPNYSSELNVNALELDDSALYLCASSLAISGSTDTQYFGPGTRLTVL.

The chain is built from TRBV30 and TRBJ2-1, with 9 positions matching TRBD2. CDR1 is GTSNPN and CDR2 is SVGIG in the germline V gene (reference sequence). CDR3 length: 15 residues. After removal of 0 bases from V and 7 bases from J, the junction contained 7 bases not matched to a gene. The CDR3: CAWSVGLAGSNEQFF. The CDR3 region has the DNA TGTGCCTGGAGTGTGGGGCTAGCGGGATCAAATGAGCAGTTCTTC.

For the CDR3, the DNA is TGCGCCAGCAGCGCCGTAGCTTCAGATACGCAGTATTTT. Amino acids: CASSAVASDTQYF. This chain connects TRBV4-1 to TRBJ2-3; no firm D call. V lost 5 bases and J 4 bases, leaving 10 bases between the germline ends. CDR1 MGHRA and CDR2 YSYEKL come from the germline V gene. The CDR3 spans 13 residues.

This clone was counted a few times. V and J are TRBV19 and TRBJ1-4, with D hard to call. V lost 3 bases, J lost 8 bases, and 10 bases lay in between. The CDR3 extends over 13 amino acids. Germline CDR1 reads LNHDA; CDR2 reads SQIVND (reference sequence). Written as DNA, the CDR3 is TGTGCCAGTAGTATGTGGCAGGTCGAAAAACTGTTTTTT. Translated: CASSMWQVEKLFF.

The chain combines TRBV27 with TRBJ2-7; TRBD1 is a possible D gene (5 bases). Germline V gene data show CDR1 as MNHEY and CDR2 as SMNVEV (reference sequence). The CDR3 is 14 amino acids. V shed 7 bases and J shed 7 bases, with 20 bases lying between them. CDR3 in amino acids: CASTPIGVPGEQYF. CDR3 in DNA: TGTGCCAGCACCCCGATAGGGGTCCCTGGGGAGCAGTACTTC.

The J gene is TRBJ1-5, the V gene TRBV28; D gene unclear. The CDR3 totals 15 residues. V lost 3 bases and J 1 base, leaving 10 bases between the germline ends. Germline V gene sequence: CDR1 MDHEN, CDR2 SYDVKM. CDR3 DNA sequence: TGTGCCAGCAGTTTGGGAGGGAGGAGCAATCAGCCCCAGCATTTT. Its translation: CASSLGGRSNQPQHF. Filled out from reference TRBV28 and TRBJ1-5, the complete variable domain reads DVKVTQSSRYLVKRTGEKVFLECVQDMDHENMFWYRQDPGLGLRLIYFSYDVKMKEKGDIPEGYSVSREKKERFSLILESASTNQTSMYLCASSLGGRSNQPQHFGDGTRLSIL.

The V gene is TRBV29-1, the J gene TRBJ2-3, with unresolved D. Looked up from germline, CDR1 is SQVTM and CDR2 is ANQGSEA. The CDR3 totals 11 residues. CDR3 amino acids: CSHLFTDTQYF. The CDR3 nucleotides are TGCTCACACCTTTTCACAGATACGCAGTATTTT.

This chain links TRBV18 with TRBJ2-5; D may be TRBD2 (6 bases). V was shortened by 4 bases and J by 4 bases, with 16 bases between the two germline ends. The CDR3 extends over 15 amino acids. The germline V gene encodes CDR1 KGHSH and CDR2 LQKENI. CDR3 sequence (DNA): TGTGCCAGCTCACTTGTCTCCGGGACTGGAGAGACCCAGTACTTC. Its protein is CASSLVSGTGETQYF.

This clone turned up a few times. The chain has TRBV7-2 and TRBJ2-2; D gene ambiguous. Trimming cost V 5 bases and J 5 bases, with 6 bases left between them. Per germline, CDR1 SGHTA and CDR2 FQGNSA. The CDR3 has 12 amino acids. The CDR3 here is CASSPYTGELFF. The CDR3, as DNA: TGTGCCAGCAGCCCTTATACCGGGGAGCTGTTTTTT.

This clone showed up just a few times. V is TRBV4-1 and J is TRBJ2-7; tentative D call: TRBD1 (6 bases). The CDR3 sequence is 15 residues long. Trimming removed 0 bases at V and 0 bases at J, with 9 bases between. Germline CDR1 MGHRA, CDR2 YSYEKL. The CDR3 region has the DNA TGCGCCAGCAGCCAAGATGGGACATACTCCTACGAGCAGTACTTC. This gives the protein CASSQDGTYSYEQYF.

The chain uses TRBV30 and TRBJ1-2; possibly TRBD1 for D (5 bases). CDR3 size: 14 residues. Trimming left V 3 bases short and J 3 bases short, with 14 bases between. Looked up from germline, CDR1 is GTSNPN and CDR2 is SVGIG (reference sequence). The CDR3 sequence is CAWRSRGWDYGYTF. The CDR3 bases are TGTGCCTGGAGGTCAAGGGGTTGGGACTATGGCTACACCTTC.

This clone was seen only a few times. In nucleotides, the CDR3 is TGCGCCAGCAGCCAGACTAGGCTCTCCTACGAGCAGTACTTC. Translated: CASSQTRLSYEQYF. V is TRBV4-1 and J is TRBJ2-7, with D possibly being TRBD2 (6 bases). The ends were cut back, 3 bases at V and 0 bases at J, with 9 bases in the middle. CDR1 is MGHRA, CDR2 YSYEKL, per germline. The CDR3 contains 14 residues.

This clone was seen only a few times. The chain is built from TRBV18 and TRBJ1-1; a possible D gene is TRBD1 (5 bases). CDR3 length: 14 amino acids. Germline V gene sequence: CDR1 KGHSH, CDR2 LQKENI. V was shortened by 3 bases and J by 1 base, with 9 bases between the two germline ends. The CDR3 DNA reads as TGTGCCAGCTCACCCCAAACAGGGAACACTGAAGCTTTCTTT. This gives the protein CASSPQTGNTEAFF.

The sample holds a few counts of this clone. This chain uses TRBV30 with TRBJ2-5, with TRBD2 identical over 8 bases. The V and J ends lost 4 bases and 4 bases, in that order; junction bases with no gene match: 11. This CDR3 has 15 residues. Germline CDR1 is GTSNPN and CDR2 is SVGIG (reference sequence). DNA for the CDR3: TGTGCCTGGACCCTAGCGGGTGCGGGGGGAGAGACCCAGTACTTC. Residues: CAWTLAGAGGETQYF.

This clone was observed a handful of times. This chain joins TRBV30 and TRBJ1-1; D not certain. The CDR3 sequence is 13 residues long. Trimming shortened V by 3 bases and J by 0 bases, and 8 bases separated the two germline ends. Germline values: CDR1 GTSNPN, CDR2 SVGIG (reference sequence). The CDR3 bases are TGTGCCTGGAGCCGTGGCCTGAACACTGAAGCTTTCTTT. Residues: CAWSRGLNTEAFF.

The chain employs TRBV20-1 and TRBJ2-3, with D possibly matching TRBD1 (5 bases). Germline CDR1 is DFQATT and CDR2 is SNEGSKA (reference sequence). The CDR3 length is 11 residues. Trimming left V 6 bases short and J 4 bases short, with 8 bases between. CDR3 bases: TGCAGTGCGTTCAGGGCAGATACGCAGTATTTT. It yields the protein CSAFRADTQYF.

The chain has TRBV5-4 and TRBJ2-2; 10 bases are a match to TRBD2. This CDR3 is built from 16 residues. J was trimmed by 1 base and V by 3 bases; bases with no gene match: 3. Germline V CDR1 and CDR2: SGHNT, YYREEE (reference sequence). The CDR3 sequence: CASSSLAGENTGELFF. In nucleotides, the CDR3 is TGTGCCAGCAGCTCGCTAGCGGGAGAGAACACCGGGGAGCTGTTTTTT.

This clone was observed a few times. This chain joins TRBV2 and TRBJ2-1; D gene uncertain. CDR3 length equals 13 residues. Germline CDR1 SNHLY, CDR2 FYNNEI. The V end lost 3 bases, the J end lost 0 bases, and 3 bases lay between the germline ends. The CDR3 coding sequence is TGTGCCAGCAGTGACTCCTCCTACAATGAGCAGTTCTTC. As protein: CASSDSSYNEQFF.

This chain links TRBV2 with TRBJ2-5; D is unclear. The germline V gene has CDR1 SNHLY and CDR2 FYNNEI. The CDR3 has 13 amino acids. The ends were cut back, 1 base at V and 5 bases at J, with 8 bases in the middle. The CDR3 sequence: CASSEEHSETQYF. The CDR3, as DNA: TGTGCCAGCAGTGAAGAGCATTCGGAGACCCAGTACTTC.

V usage is TRBV15 and J usage is TRBJ2-7, with TRBD2 matching over 10 bases. Looked up from germline, CDR1 is LNHNV and CDR2 is YYDKDF (reference sequence). J was trimmed by 2 bases and V by 3 bases; bases with no gene match: 7. CDR3 size: 16 residues. The CDR3 DNA reads TGTGCCACCAGCAGGACTAGCGGGCCCCCGACCTACGAGCAGTACTTC. It encodes CATSRTSGPPTYEQYF. Supplemented by reference TRBV15 and TRBJ2-7, the full variable domain reads DAMVIQNPRYQVTQFGKPVTLSCSQTLNHNVMYWYQQKSSQAPKLLFHYYDKDFNNEADTPDNFQSRRPNTSFCFLDIRSPGLGDTAMYLCATSRTSGPPTYEQYFGPGTRLTVT.

This clone was seen a handful of times. The rearrangement joins TRBV29-1 to TRBJ1-4; D is possibly TRBD1 (6 bases). The CDR3 has 15 residues. Trimming removed 5 bases at V and 7 bases at J, with 20 bases between. Germline CDR1 SQVTM, CDR2 ANQGSEA. The CDR3 DNA reads TGCAGCGTTAGTAAGACGGGACACAACCTTGAAAAACTGTTTTTT. As protein: CSVSKTGHNLEKLFF.

There are a few counts of this clone. The V call is TRBV7-2, the J call TRBJ2-1, with 7 bases that match TRBD2. This CDR3 contains 18 residues. Unmatched junction bases numbered 15, after V lost 5 bases and J lost 2 bases. CDR1 SGHTA and CDR2 FQGNSA come from the germline V gene. The CDR3 loop reads CASSVPSTKGRAYNEQFF. Here the CDR3 DNA reads TGTGCCAGCAGCGTTCCATCCACCAAGGGGAGGGCCTACAATGAGCAGTTCTTC.

This clone was counted only a few times. The chain is built from TRBV18 and TRBJ2-4; 7 bases are shared with TRBD1. The germline V gene has CDR1 KGHSH and CDR2 LQKENI. J gave up 0 bases and V 0 bases, and 8 bases lay outside the gene matches. This CDR3 is built from 18 residues. The CDR3 region is CASSPPITGVLAKNIQYF. The CDR3, as DNA: TGTGCCAGCTCACCACCGATCACAGGGGTGCTAGCCAAAAACATTCAGTACTTC.